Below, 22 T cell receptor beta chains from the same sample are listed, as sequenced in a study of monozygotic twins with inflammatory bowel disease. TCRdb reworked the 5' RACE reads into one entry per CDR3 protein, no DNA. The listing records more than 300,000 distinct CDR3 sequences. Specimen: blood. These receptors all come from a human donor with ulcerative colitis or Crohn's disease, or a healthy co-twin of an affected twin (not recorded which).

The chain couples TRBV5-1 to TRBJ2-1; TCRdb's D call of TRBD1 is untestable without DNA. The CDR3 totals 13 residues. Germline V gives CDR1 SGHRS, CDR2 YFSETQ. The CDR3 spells CASSTGQPWEQFF.

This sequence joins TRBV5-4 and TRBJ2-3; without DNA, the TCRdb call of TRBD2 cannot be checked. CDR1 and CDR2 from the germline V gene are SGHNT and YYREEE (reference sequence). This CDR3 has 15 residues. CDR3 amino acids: CASSSIARITDTQYF.

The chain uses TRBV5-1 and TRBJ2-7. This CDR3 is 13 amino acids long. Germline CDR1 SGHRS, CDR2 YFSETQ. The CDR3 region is CASSSRDLYEQYF.

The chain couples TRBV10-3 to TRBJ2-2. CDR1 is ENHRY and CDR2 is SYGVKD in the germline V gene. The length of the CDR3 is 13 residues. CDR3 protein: CAISERQEGELFF.

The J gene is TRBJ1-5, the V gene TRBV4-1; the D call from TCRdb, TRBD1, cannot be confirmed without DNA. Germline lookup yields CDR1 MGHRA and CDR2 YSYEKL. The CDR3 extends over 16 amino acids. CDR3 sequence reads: CASSQLAGGFNQPQHF.

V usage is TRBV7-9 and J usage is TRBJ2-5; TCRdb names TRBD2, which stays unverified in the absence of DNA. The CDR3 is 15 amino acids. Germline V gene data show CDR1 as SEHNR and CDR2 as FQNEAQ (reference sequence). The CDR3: CASSTGLADQETQYF. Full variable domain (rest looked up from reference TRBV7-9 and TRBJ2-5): DTGVSQNPRHKITKRGQNVTFRCDPISEHNRLYWYRQTLGQGPEFLTYFQNEAQLEKSRLLSDRFSAERPKGSFSTLEIQRTEQGDSAMYLCASSTGLADQETQYFGPGTRLLVL.

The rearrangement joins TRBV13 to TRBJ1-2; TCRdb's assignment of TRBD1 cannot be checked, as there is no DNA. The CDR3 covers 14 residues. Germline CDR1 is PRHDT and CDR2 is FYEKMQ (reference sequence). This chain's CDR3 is CASSLATGGVGYTF. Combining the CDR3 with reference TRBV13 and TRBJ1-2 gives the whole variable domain AAGVIQSPRHLIKEKRETATLKCYPIPRHDTVYWYQQGPGQDPQFLISFYEKMQSDKGSIPDRFSAQQFSDYHSELNMSSLELGDSALYFCASSLATGGVGYTFGSGTRLTVV.

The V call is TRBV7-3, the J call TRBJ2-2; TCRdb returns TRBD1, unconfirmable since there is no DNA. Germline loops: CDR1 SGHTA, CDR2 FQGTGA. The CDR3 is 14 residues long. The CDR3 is CASGGQANTGELFF. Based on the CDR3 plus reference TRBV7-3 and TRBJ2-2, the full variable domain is GAGVSQTPSNKVTEKGKYVELRCDPISGHTALYWYRQSLGQGPEFLIYFQGTGAADDSGLPNDRFFAVRPEGSVSTLKIQRTERGDSAVYLCASGGQANTGELFFGEGSRLTVL.

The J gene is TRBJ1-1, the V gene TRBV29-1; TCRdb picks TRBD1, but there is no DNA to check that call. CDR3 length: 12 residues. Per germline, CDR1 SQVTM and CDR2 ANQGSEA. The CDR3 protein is CSVGRGDTEAFF.

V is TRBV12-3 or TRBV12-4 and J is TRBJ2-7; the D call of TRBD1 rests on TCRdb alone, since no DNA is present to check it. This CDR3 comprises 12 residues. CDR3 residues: CASRKQGYEQYF.

CDR3 loop: CASSLNPSGELFF. The chain joins TRBV5-1 to TRBJ2-2. Germline CDR1 and CDR2: SGHRS and YFSETQ. The CDR3 covers 13 residues.

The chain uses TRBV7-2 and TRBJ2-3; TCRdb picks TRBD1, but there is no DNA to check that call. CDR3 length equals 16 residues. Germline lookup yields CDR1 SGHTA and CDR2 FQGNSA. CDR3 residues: CASSLHPGLATDTQYF. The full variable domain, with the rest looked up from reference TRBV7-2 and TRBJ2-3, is GAGVSQSPSNKVTEKGKDVELRCDPISGHTALYWYRQSLGQGLEFLIYFQGNSAPDKSGLPSDRFSAERTGGSVSTLTIQRTQQEDSAVYLCASSLHPGLATDTQYFGPGTRLTVL.

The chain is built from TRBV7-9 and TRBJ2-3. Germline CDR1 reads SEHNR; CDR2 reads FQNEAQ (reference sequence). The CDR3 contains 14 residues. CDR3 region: CASSSTASTDTQYF.

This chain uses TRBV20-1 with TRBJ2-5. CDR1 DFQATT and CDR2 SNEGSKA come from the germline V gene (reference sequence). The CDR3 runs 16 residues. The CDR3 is CSARGGPNQDPETQYF.

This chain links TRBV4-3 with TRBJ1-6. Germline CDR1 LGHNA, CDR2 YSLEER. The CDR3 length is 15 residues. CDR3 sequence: CASSQGWFDNSPLHF.

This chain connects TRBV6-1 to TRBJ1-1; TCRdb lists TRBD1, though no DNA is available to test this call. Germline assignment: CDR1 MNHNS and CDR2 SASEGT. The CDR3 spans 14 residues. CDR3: CASNTGTGNTEAFF.

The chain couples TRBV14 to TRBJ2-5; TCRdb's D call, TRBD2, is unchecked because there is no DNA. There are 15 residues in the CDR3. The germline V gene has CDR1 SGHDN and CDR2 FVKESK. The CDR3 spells CASSRGTTLQETQYF.

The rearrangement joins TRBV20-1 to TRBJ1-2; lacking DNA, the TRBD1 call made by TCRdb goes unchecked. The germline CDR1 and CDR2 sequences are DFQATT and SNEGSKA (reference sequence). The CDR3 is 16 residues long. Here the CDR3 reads CSALKRTGNPSGGYTF.

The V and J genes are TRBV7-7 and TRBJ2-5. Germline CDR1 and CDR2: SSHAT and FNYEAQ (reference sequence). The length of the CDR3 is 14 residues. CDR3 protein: CASSLTVQGETQYF.

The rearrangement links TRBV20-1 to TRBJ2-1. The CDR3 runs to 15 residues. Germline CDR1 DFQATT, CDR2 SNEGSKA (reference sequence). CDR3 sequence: CSARKEASPYNEQFF.

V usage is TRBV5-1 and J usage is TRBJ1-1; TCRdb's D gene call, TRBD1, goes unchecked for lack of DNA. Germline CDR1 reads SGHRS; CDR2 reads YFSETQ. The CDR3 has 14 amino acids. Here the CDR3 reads CASSLGAGYTEAFF.

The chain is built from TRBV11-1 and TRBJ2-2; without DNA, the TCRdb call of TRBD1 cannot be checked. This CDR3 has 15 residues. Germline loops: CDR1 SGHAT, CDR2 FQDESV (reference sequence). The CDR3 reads CASSLQGFGTGELFF. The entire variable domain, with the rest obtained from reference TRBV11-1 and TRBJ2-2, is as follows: EAEVAQSPRYKITEKSQAVAFWCDPISGHATLYWYRQILGQGPELLVQFQDESVVDDSQLPKDRFSAERLKGVDSTLKIQPAELGDSAMYLCASSLQGFGTGELFFGEGSRLTVL.